This paragraph reports one TCR beta chain. Treatment indicated: randomized to nivolumab then ipilimumab (arm A) or the reverse (arm B). Sorted cells were live CD3+CD8+, lacking CD19 and CD56, from PBMCs. The sample comes from a study of sequential checkpoint blockade in melanoma. The wider study: Patients were randomized 1:1 to nivolumab-then-ipilimumab or ipilimumab-then-nivolumab first-line.

Germline assignment: CDR1 ENHRY and CDR2 SYGVKD. This CDR3 contains 15 residues. Trimming pared 4 bases from V and 3 bases from J, leaving 16 bases between. Clones were read by immunoSEQ multiplex PCR, and TCRdb kept only the in-frame ones, dropping some. The sample consists of about 27,000 clones, around 77% of them appearing once. This clonotype was sampled from a human donor with melanoma. The specimen was CD8+ T cells sorted from blood (inferred from file names), collected from a patient given nivolumab and ipilimumab in sequence. This chain links TRBV10-3 with TRBJ2-7; D possibly corresponds to TRBD1 (5 bases). The CDR3 coding sequence is TGTGCCATCAGTGTCGAGACAGACAAAGACTACGAGCAGTACTTC. Translating it yields CAISVETDKDYEQYF.